A single T cell receptor beta chain is shown here with its context. Time point denoted: longitudinal time-point 1 (baseline). CDR1 is SGHVS and CDR2 is FNYEAQ in the germline V gene. CDR3 length equals 15 residues. V lost 0 bases and J 5 bases, leaving 11 bases between the germline ends. The entry originates in a study of neurological immune-mediated disorders. The cDNA was synthesized by 5'RACE incorporating 10-nucleotide random UMIs. TCRdb re-called the 5' RACE reads through MiXCR, storing one row per CDR3 protein. The sample has tens of thousands of distinct CDR3 sequences; roughly 13% are singletons.

This chain connects TRBV7-6 to TRBJ1-5, with D perhaps TRBD1 (5 bases). The specimen was PBMCs. This clonotype was sampled from a female donor with HTLV-1-associated myelopathy (HAM/TSP). CDR3 loop: CASSLAGQGDQPQHF. CDR3 sequence (DNA): TGTGCCAGCAGCTTAGCCGGCCAGGGTGATCAGCCCCAGCATTTT.